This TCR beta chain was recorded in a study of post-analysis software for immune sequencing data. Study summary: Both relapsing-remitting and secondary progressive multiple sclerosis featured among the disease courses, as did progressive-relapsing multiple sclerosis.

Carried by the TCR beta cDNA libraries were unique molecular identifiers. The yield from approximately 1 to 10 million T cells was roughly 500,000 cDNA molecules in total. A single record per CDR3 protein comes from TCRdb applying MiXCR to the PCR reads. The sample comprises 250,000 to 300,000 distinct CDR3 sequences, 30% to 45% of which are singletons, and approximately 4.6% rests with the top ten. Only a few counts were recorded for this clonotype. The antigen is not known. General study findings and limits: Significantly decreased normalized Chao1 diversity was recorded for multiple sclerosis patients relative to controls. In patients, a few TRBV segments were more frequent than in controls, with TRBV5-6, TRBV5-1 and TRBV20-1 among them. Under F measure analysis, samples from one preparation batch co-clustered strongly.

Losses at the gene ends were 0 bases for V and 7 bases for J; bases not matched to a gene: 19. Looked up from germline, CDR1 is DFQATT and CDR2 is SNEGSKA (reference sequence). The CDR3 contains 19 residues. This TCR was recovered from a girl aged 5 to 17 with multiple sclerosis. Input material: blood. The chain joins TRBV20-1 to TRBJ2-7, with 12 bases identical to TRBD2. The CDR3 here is CSARDSRPGLAGFYNEQYF. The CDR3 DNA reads TGCAGTGCTAGAGACTCGAGACCGGGACTAGCGGGTTTTTACAATGAGCAGTACTTC.